This TCR beta chain originates from a study of shared T cell receptors in the human thymus. CDR1 is LNHDA, CDR2 SQIVND, per germline (reference sequence). V was shortened by 3 bases and J by 4 bases, with 20 bases between the two germline ends. The CDR3 runs 17 residues. Here immunoSEQ multiplex PCR was the method, and the copy in TCRdb shows in-frame clones only, minus some. The data contain roughly 550,000 clones, about 84% of them seen just once; the ten biggest clones take up about 0.013%. This sample was shared with a second study, whose subject was human thymus T cells.

Sequencing input: thymocytes. The TCR originated in a boy under three years old with a congenital heart defect. V is TRBV19 and J is TRBJ2-3; possible D gene TRBD2, 7 bases. The CDR3 sequence: CASSMPSEGGDPDTQYF. The CDR3 DNA is TGTGCCAGTAGTATGCCTAGTGAAGGGGGGGACCCAGATACGCAGTATTTT.